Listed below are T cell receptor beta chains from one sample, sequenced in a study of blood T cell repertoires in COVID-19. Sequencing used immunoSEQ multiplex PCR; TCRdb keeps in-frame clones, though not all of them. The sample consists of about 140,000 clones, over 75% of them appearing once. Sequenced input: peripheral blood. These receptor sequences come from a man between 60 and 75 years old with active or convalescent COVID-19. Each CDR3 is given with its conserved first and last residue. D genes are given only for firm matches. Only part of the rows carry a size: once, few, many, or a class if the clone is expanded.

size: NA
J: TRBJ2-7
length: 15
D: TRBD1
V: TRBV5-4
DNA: TGTGCCAGCAGCGCACAGGGGCCTTACCCCTACGAGCAGTACTTC
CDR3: CASSAQGPYPYEQYF

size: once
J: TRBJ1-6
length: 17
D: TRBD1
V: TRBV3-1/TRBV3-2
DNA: TGTGCCAGCAGCCAAGATGACAGGGGTAATGCGAAGTCACCCCTCCACTTT
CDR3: CASSQDDRGNAKSPLHF

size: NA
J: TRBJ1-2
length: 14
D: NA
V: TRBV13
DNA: TGTGCCAGCAGGCTACAAGGGGTTAACTATGGCTACACCTTC
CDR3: CASRLQGVNYGYTF

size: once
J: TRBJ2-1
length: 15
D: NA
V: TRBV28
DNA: TGTGCCAGCAGTCTAACCAATTTCCGAATCGATGAGCAGTTCTTC
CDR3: CASSLTNFRIDEQFF

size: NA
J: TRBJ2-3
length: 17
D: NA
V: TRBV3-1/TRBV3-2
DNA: TGTGCCAGCAGCCCTGGACTAGGAGGGGGAAGCACAGATACGCAGTATTTT
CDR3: CASSPGLGGGSTDTQYF

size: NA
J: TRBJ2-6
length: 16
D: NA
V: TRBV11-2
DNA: TGTGCCAGCAGCTTAGACGGGAACCCTGGGGCCAACGTCCTGACTTTC
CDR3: CASSLDGNPGANVLTF

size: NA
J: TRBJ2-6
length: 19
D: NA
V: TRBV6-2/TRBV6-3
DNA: TGTGCCAGCAGTTACTCGACAGATCGAGTTGAATCTGGGGCCAACGTCCTGACTTTC
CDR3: CASSYSTDRVESGANVLTF

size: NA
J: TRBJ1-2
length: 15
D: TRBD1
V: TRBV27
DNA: TGTGCCAGCAGTTTGGGGACAGGGTCTAACTATGGCTACACCTTC
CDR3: CASSLGTGSNYGYTF

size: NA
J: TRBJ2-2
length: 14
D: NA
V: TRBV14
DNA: TGTGCCAGCAGCCTAGGACAGACCACCGGGGAGCTGTTTTTT
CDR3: CASSLGQTTGELFF

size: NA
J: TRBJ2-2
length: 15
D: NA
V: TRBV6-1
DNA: TGTGCCAGCAGTGAATACGGGGGAAACACCGGGGAGCTGTTTTTT
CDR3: CASSEYGGNTGELFF

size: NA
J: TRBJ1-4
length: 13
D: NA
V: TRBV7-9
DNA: TGTGCCAGCAGCCCCCTAGTGGGTGAAAAACTGTTTTTT
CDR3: CASSPLVGEKLFF

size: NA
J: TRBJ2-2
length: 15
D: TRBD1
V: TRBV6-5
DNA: TGTGCCAGCAGGGAGAGGACAGGGAATACCGGGGAGCTGTTTTTT
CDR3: CASRERTGNTGELFF

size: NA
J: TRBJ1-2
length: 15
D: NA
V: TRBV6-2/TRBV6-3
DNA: TGTGCCAGCAGTTACTCGGTCACATCTAACTATGGCTACACCTTC
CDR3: CASSYSVTSNYGYTF

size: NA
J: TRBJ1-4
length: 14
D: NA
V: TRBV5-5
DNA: TGTGCCAGCAGCTTGGGGCAGATCGATGAAAAACTGTTTTTT
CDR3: CASSLGQIDEKLFF

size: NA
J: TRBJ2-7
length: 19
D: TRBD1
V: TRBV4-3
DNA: TGCGCCAGCAGCCAAGATGTCCTAACAGGGGGCTTGAGCTCCTACGAGCAGTACTTC
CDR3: CASSQDVLTGGLSSYEQYF

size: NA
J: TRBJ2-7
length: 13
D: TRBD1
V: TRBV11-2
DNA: TGTGCCAGCAGCGGACAGGTCAACTACGAGCAGTACTTC
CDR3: CASSGQVNYEQYF

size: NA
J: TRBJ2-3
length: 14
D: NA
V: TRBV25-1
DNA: TGTGCCAGCCGTGGGAGCGTTAGCACAGATACGCAGTATTTT
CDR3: CASRGSVSTDTQYF

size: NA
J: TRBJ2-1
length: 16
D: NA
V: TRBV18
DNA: TGTGCCAGCTCACCATGGGGGGATAATTCCTACAATGAGCAGTTCTTC
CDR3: CASSPWGDNSYNEQFF

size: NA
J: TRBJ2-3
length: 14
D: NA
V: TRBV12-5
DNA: TGTGCTAGTGGTCTGACGCGGAGCACAGATACGCAGTATTTT
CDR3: CASGLTRSTDTQYF

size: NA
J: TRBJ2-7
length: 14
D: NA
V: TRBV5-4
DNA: TGTGCCAGCAGCTTGGGACAGGAGAACTACGAGCAGTACTTC
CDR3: CASSLGQENYEQYF

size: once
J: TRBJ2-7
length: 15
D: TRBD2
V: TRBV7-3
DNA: TGTGCCAGCAGCTTAAAGCCGGCGGGAGAGCACGAGCAGTACTTC
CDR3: CASSLKPAGEHEQYF

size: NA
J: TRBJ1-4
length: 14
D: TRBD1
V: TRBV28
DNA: TGTGCCAGCAGTCAACAGGGGGGGGATGAAAAACTGTTTTTT
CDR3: CASSQQGGDEKLFF

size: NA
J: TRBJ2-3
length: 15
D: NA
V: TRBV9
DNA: TGTGCCAGCAGCGTAGTAGGGCAGGGAACAGATACGCAGTATTTT
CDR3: CASSVVGQGTDTQYF

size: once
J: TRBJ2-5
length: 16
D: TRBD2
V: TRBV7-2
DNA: TGTGCCAGCAGCCCCGTCGGAGCGGGAGCTCAAGAGACCCAGTACTTC
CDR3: CASSPVGAGAQETQYF

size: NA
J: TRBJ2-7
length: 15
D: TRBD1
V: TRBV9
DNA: TGTGCCAGCAGCCCCCGGACAGGGTCCGCCTACGAGCAGTACTTC
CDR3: CASSPRTGSAYEQYF

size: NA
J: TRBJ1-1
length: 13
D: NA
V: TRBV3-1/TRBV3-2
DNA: TGTGCCAGCAGCCGGCAAGTGAACACTGAAGCTTTCTTT
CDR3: CASSRQVNTEAFF

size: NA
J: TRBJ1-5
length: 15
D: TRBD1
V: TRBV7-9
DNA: TGTGCCAGCAGCTCCCAGGGGGCGATGGGTCAGCCCCAGCATTTT
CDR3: CASSSQGAMGQPQHF

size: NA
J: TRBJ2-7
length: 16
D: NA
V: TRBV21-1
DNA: TGTGCCAGCAGGGAACCGGTTGGACTAGCGGGAGGCGAGCAGTACTTC
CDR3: CASREPVGLAGGEQYF

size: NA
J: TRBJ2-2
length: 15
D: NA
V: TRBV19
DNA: TGTGCCAGTAGTATAGGACTGATCAACACCGGGGAGCTGTTTTTT
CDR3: CASSIGLINTGELFF

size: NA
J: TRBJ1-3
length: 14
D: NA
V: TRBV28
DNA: TGTGCCAGCAGTTTAACCCGAGGGAGGGACACCATATATTTT
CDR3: CASSLTRGRDTIYF

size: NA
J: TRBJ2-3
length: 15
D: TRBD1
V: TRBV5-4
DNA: TGTGCCAGCAGCTCGGACAGGGGAAGCACAGATACGCAGTATTTT
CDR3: CASSSDRGSTDTQYF

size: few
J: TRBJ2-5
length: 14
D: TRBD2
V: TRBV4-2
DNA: TGTGCCAGCAGCCAAGGACTAGCGGGAGAGACCCAGTACTTC
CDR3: CASSQGLAGETQYF

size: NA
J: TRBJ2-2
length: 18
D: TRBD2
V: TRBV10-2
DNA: TGCGCCAGCAGTTTTATACTAGCGGGAGCAGGGGGCACCGGGGAGCTGTTTTTT
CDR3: CASSFILAGAGGTGELFF

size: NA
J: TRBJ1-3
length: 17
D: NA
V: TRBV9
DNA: TGTGCCAGCAGCAGGACTGGAGGCCCAATCTCTGGAAACACCATATATTTT
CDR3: CASSRTGGPISGNTIYF

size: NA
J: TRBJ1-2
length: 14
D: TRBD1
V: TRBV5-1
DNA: TGCGCCAGCAGCCCCCAGACAGGGCCTGGTGGCTACACCTTC
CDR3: CASSPQTGPGGYTF

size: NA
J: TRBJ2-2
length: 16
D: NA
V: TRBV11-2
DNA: TGTGCCAGCAGCTTAGATGGAGGGCTGAGGACCGGGGAGCTGTTTTTT
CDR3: CASSLDGGLRTGELFF

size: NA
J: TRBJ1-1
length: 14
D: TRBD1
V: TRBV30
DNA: TGTGCCGGAAAAAAGAGGACAGGGAACACTGAAGCTTTCTTT
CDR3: CAGKKRTGNTEAFF

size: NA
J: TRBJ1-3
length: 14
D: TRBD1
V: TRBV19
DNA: TGTGCCAGTAAGGACAGGGCGACTGGAAACACCATATATTTT
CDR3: CASKDRATGNTIYF

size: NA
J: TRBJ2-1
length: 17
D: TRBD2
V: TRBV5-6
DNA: TGTGCCAGCAGCTTCAGTGGACTAGCGGGAGAGTTTTATGAGCAGTTCTTC
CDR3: CASSFSGLAGEFYEQFF

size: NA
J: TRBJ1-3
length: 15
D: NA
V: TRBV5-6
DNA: TGTGCCAGCAGCTTGGGACAGTTCTCTGGAAACACCATATATTTT
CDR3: CASSLGQFSGNTIYF

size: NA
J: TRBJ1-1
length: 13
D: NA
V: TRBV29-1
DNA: TGCAGCGTCGTAGAGCGGGGAAAGCCTGAAGCTTTCTTT
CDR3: CSVVERGKPEAFF

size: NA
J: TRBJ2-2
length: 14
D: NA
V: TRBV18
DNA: TGTGCCAGCTCATCACAGGGAGACACCGGGGAGCTGTTTTTT
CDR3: CASSSQGDTGELFF

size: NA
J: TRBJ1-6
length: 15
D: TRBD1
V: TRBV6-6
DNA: TGTGCCAGCAGGCCACCGGGACAGGGTTCTTCACCCCTCCACTTT
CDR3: CASRPPGQGSSPLHF

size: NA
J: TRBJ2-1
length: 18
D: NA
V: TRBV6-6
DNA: TGTGCCAGCAGTCTACAAGATAGATGGGGACACCCTCGCAATGAGCAGTTCTTC
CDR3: CASSLQDRWGHPRNEQFF